This TCR beta chain was obtained from a study of blood T cell repertoires in COVID-19. Sequencing used immunoSEQ multiplex PCR; TCRdb keeps in-frame clones, though not all of them. Here the sample spans approximately 140,000 clones, around 84% being singletons. The V and J ends lost 3 bases and 8 bases, in that order; junction bases with no gene match: 3. The V gene's germline CDR1 is SGDLS and CDR2 YYNGEE. This CDR3 is built from 14 residues. The clonotype comes from a man between 65 and 85 years old with acute or convalescent COVID-19. This rearrangement joins TRBV9 to TRBJ2-3; TRBD2 agrees at 13 bases. The sequenced sample was peripheral blood. The CDR3 sequence is CASSEGLAGVTQYF. DNA of the CDR3: TGTGCCAGCAGCGAAGGACTAGCGGGAGTTACGCAGTATTTT.